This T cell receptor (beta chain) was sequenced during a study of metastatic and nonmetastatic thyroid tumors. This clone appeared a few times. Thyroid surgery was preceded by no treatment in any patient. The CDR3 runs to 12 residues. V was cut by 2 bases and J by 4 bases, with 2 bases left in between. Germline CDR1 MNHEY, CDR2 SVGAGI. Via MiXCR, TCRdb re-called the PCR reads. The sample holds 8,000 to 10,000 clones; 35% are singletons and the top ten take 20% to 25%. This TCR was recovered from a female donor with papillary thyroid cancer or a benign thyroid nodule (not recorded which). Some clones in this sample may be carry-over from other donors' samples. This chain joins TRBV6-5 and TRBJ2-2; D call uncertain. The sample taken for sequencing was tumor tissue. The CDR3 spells CASSYRTGELFF. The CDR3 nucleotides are TGTGCCAGCAGTTACCGCACCGGGGAGCTGTTTTTT.